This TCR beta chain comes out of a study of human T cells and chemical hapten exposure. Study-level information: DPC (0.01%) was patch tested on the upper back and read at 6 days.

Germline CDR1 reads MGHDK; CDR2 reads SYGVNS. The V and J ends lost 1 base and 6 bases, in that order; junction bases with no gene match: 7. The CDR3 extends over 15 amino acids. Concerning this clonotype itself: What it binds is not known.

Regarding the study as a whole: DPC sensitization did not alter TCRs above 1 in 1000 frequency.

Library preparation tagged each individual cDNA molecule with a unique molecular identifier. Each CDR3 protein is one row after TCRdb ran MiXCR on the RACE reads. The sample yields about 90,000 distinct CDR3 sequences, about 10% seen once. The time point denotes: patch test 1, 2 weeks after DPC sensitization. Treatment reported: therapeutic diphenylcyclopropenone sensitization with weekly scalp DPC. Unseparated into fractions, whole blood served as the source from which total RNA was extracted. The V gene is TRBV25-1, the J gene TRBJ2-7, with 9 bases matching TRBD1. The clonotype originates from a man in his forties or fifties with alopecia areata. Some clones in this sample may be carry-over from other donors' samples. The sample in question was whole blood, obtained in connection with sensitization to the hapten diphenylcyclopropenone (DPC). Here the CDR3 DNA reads TGTGCCAGCAGTGAATTCGGGACAGGGCCGCGCGAGCAGTACTTC. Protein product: CASSEFGTGPREQYF.